Shown below are 8 T cell receptor beta chains from a single sample sequenced in a study of blood T cells in healthy people across ages. Alongside a J-beta primer mix, a sample-barcoded 5' primer served in a second PCR lasting roughly 6 to 12 cycles. Using its own MiXCR run on the 5' RACE reads, TCRdb lists one record per CDR3 protein. Of roughly 1.6 million distinct CDR3 sequences in the sample, around 35% were seen once. Sequencing used blood. These receptor sequences come from a woman in her 30s in good health.

This clonotype occurred many times. J is TRBJ2-5 and V is TRBV29-1; possibly TRBD1 for D (6 bases). The CDR3 length is 11 residues. CDR1 is SQVTM and CDR2 is ANQGSEA in the germline V gene. Trimming pared 6 bases from V and 4 bases from J, leaving 9 bases between. The CDR3 region has the DNA TGCAGCGTACGAGGGGGAGAGACCCAGTACTTC. Protein: CSVRGGETQYF.

This chain connects TRBV7-9 to TRBJ1-5, with no clear D. V shed 1 base and J shed 2 bases, with 9 bases lying between them. The CDR3 runs to 15 residues. In germline, CDR1 is SEHNR, CDR2 FQNEAQ (reference sequence). In DNA, the CDR3 is TGTGCCAGCAGCTTAGGTGAGGTAGGCAATCAGCCCCAGCATTTT. It encodes CASSLGEVGNQPQHF. Filled out from reference TRBV7-9 and TRBJ1-5, the complete variable domain reads DTGVSQNPRHKITKRGQNVTFRCDPISEHNRLYWYRQTLGQGPEFLTYFQNEAQLEKSRLLSDRFSAERPKGSFSTLEIQRTEQGDSAMYLCASSLGEVGNQPQHFGDGTRLSIL.

The chain joins TRBV7-9 to TRBJ2-1; D unclear. The V end lost 4 bases, the J end lost 0 bases, and 22 bases lay between the germline ends. CDR1 and CDR2 from the germline V gene are SEHNR and FQNEAQ (reference sequence). The CDR3 contains 19 residues. The CDR3 loop reads CASSSPLDNQRRSYNEQFF. CDR3 DNA sequence: TGTGCCAGCAGCTCACCTCTGGATAATCAACGCCGCTCCTACAATGAGCAGTTCTTC. The entire variable domain, with the rest obtained from reference TRBV7-9 and TRBJ2-1, is as follows: DTGVSQNPRHKITKRGQNVTFRCDPISEHNRLYWYRQTLGQGPEFLTYFQNEAQLEKSRLLSDRFSAERPKGSFSTLEIQRTEQGDSAMYLCASSSPLDNQRRSYNEQFFGPGTRLTVL.

This clonotype was observed a few times. The chain is built from TRBV11-3 and TRBJ2-1; 8 positions agree with TRBD1. Germline V lookup: CDR1 SGHNT, CDR2 YENEEA. With 5 bases clipped from V and 7 bases from J, the junction kept 7 bases outside the gene matches. The CDR3 consists of 14 residues. The CDR3 reads CASSQRQGRNEQFF. As DNA, the CDR3 is TGTGCCAGCAGCCAACGACAGGGGCGGAATGAGCAGTTCTTC.

The chain recombines TRBV2 with TRBJ2-7; D assignment may be TRBD1 or TRBD2 (5 bases each). Trimming shortened V by 5 bases and J by 3 bases, and 17 bases separated the two germline ends. This CDR3 is 15 amino acids long. Germline CDR1 is SNHLY and CDR2 is FYNNEI. CDR3 coding DNA: TGTGCCAGCAGTCAATCCGGGACCCCGGGCTACGAGCAGTACTTC. It specifies CASSQSGTPGYEQYF.

The gene calls are TRBV6-1 and TRBJ2-7; no definite D call. CDR3 length: 13 residues. The V gene lost 8 bases and the J gene lost 1 base, with 12 bases spanning the gap. Germline CDR1 and CDR2: MNHNS and SASEGT. The CDR3 protein is CASFGTVSYEQYF. The CDR3 DNA follows: TGTGCCAGCTTCGGCACCGTTTCCTACGAGCAGTACTTC.

CDR3 sequence reads: CASSLEAGVQETQYF. The CDR3, as DNA: TGCGCCAGCAGCTTGGAAGCGGGAGTGCAAGAGACCCAGTACTTC. The chain recombines TRBV5-1 with TRBJ2-5; 8 bases align to TRBD2. CDR1 is SGHRS and CDR2 is YFSETQ in the germline V gene. Trimming took 0 bases from V and 2 from J; bases not matched to a gene: 3. CDR3 size: 15 residues.

The chain carries TRBV7-9 and TRBJ2-1; D is possibly TRBD2 (6 bases). V dropped 5 bases and J dropped 7 bases, with 18 bases sitting between them. The germline gives CDR1 SEHNR, CDR2 FQNEAQ (reference sequence). The CDR3 has 15 amino acids. The CDR3, as DNA: TGTGCCAGCAGCCACGCGTATGGGACTTCGAATGAGCAGTTCTTC. Translated: CASSHAYGTSNEQFF.